The 2 T cell receptor beta chains given below trace back to one sample, sequenced in a study of T cell responses to AZD1222 COVID-19 vaccine. Assay used: immunoSEQ multiplex PCR; TCRdb lists only in-frame clones, some missing. The table has more than 150,000 clones, 90% seen once. Here the sequenced sample was peripheral blood, taken on day 0 of AZD1222 vaccination. The receptors derive from an adult in good health.

This chain links TRBV3-1 (or the pseudogene TRBV3-2) with TRBJ1-2; D possibly corresponds to TRBD1 (5 bases). The germline V gene encodes CDR1 LGHDT and CDR2 YNNKEL (reference sequence). CDR3 length: 13 amino acids. Trimming pared 1 base from V and 7 bases from J, leaving 10 bases between. The CDR3 reads CASSQVRQFGYTF. DNA of the CDR3: TGTGCCAGCAGCCAAGTGCGACAGTTTGGCTACACCTTC.

The V call is TRBV7-2, the J call TRBJ2-7, with 10 bases lining up with TRBD2. J gave up 2 bases and V 4 bases, and 5 bases lay outside the gene matches. CDR1 and CDR2 (germline): SGHTA, FQGNSA. The CDR3 contains 15 residues. CDR3 residues: CASSSTSGQPYEQYF. The CDR3 region has the DNA TGTGCCAGCAGCTCGACTAGCGGGCAGCCCTACGAGCAGTACTTC.